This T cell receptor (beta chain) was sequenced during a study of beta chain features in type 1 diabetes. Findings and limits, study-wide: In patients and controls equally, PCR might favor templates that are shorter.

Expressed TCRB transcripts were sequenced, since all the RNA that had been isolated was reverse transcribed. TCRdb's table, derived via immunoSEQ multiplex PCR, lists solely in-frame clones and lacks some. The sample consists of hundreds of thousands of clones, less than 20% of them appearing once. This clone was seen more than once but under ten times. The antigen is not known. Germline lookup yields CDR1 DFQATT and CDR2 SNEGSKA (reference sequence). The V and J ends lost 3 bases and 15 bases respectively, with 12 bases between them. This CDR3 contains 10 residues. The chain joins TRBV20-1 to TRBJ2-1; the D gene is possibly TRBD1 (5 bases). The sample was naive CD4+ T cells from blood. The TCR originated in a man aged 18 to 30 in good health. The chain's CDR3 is CSARLAGPFF. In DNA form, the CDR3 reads TGCAGTGCTAGGCTGGCAGGGCCGTTCTTC.